This T cell receptor (beta chain) was profiled in a study of CXCR3-negative and CXCR3-positive naive CD8 T cells. TRB cDNA libraries were made by UMI-labeled 5' RACE. After re-calling the 5' RACE reads, TCRdb lists one entry per CDR3 protein, DNA absent. In all, the sample yields around 84,000 distinct CDR3 sequences. Study-wide points: In CXCR3-positive naive cells, the TRB CDR3s were more hydrophobic than in CXCR3-negative naive cells.

The CDR3 runs to 15 residues. From germline, CDR1 is SGHRS and CDR2 YFSETQ. CD45RO-CCR7+CD27+CD95- characterized naive CD8+ T cells. Comments on this clonotype: The antigen is undetermined.

Sequences were obtained from naive CXCR3+ CD8+ T cells from blood. The subset denotes: CD45RO-CCR7+CD27+CD95- naive CD8+ T cells expressing CXCR3 (TNR3+). The receptor was isolated from a human donor in good health. Some clones in this sample may be carry-over from other donors' samples. J is TRBJ2-2 and V is TRBV5-1; TCRdb proposes TRBD1, but this gene call is untestable without DNA. CDR3 loop: CASSLFDRGIRELFF. Together with reference TRBV5-1 and TRBJ2-2, the CDR3 gives the full variable domain: KAGVTQTPRYLIKTRGQQVTLSCSPISGHRSVSWYQQTPGQGLQFLFEYFSETQRNKGNFPGRFSGRQFSNSRSEMNVSTLELGDSALYLCASSLFDRGIRELFFGEGSRLTVL.